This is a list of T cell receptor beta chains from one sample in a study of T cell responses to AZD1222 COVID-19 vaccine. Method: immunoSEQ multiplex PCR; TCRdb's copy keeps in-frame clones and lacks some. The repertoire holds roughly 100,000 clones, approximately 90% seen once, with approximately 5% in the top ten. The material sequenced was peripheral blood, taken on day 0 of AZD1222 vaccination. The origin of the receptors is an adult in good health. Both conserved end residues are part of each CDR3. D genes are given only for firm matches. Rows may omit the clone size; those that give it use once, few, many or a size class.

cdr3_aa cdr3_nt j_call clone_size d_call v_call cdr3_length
CASSEAHRGRNYGYTF TGTGCCAGCAGTGAAGCCCACAGGGGCCGAAACTATGGCTACACCTTC TRBJ1-2 . TRBD1 TRBV6-1 16
CASSSPSGAKKVEQFF TGTGCCAGCAGCTCCCCTAGCGGGGCTAAAAAGGTGGAGCAGTTCTTC TRBJ2-1 . TRBD2 TRBV7-2 16
CASSPPGREQFF TGTGCCAGCAGTCCCCCGGGCAGGGAGCAGTTCTTC TRBJ2-1 . . TRBV7-9 12
CASSQETANYGYTF TGTGCCAGCAGCCAAGAGACAGCTAACTATGGCTACACCTTC TRBJ1-2 . . TRBV3-1/TRBV3-2 14
CASSQESGDGYTF TGCGCCAGCAGCCAAGAGTCAGGGGATGGCTACACCTTC TRBJ1-2 . . TRBV4-3 13
CASSLFGRMDSPLHF TGTGCCAGCAGTTTATTCGGGAGGATGGATTCACCCCTCCACTTT TRBJ1-6 few . TRBV27 15
CATRTGTSSNQPQHF TGTGCCACCCGGACAGGGACTTCCAGCAATCAGCCCCAGCATTTT TRBJ1-5 few TRBD1 TRBV28 15
CATTQWGRNTGELFF TGTGCCACCACCCAATGGGGGCGCAACACCGGGGAGCTGTTTTTT TRBJ2-2 . . TRBV15 15
CASSISRAAGYTF TGTGCCAGTAGTATCTCCAGGGCGGCTGGCTACACCTTC TRBJ1-2 . . TRBV19 13
CASRVGIPTNEKLFF TGTGCCAGCCGGGTTGGCATCCCAACTAATGAAAAACTGTTTTTT TRBJ1-4 . . TRBV6-5 15
CASSLGDSGAETQYF TGCGCCAGCAGCTTAGGTGATAGCGGGGCAGAGACCCAGTACTTC TRBJ2-5 once TRBD2 TRBV5-1 15
CASSSEGAAGNTIYF TGTGCCAGCAGCAGCGAGGGGGCTGCTGGAAACACCATATATTTT TRBJ1-3 . TRBD1 TRBV11-3 15
CASSTSQREGRLFF TGTGCCAGCAGCACATCCCAGCGGGAGGGCAGATTGTTCTTC TRBJ2-1 . TRBD2 TRBV7-2 14
CASRSRGSYEQYF TGCGCCAGCCGCTCAAGGGGGTCTTACGAGCAGTACTTC TRBJ2-7 . . TRBV4-3 13
CASSPQGFNQPQHF TGTGCCAGTAGTCCCCAAGGGTTCAACCAGCCCCAGCATTTT TRBJ1-5 . . TRBV19 14
CASSERGTWGKQYF TGTGCCAGCAGTGAAAGGGGGACCTGGGGCAAGCAGTACTTC TRBJ2-7 . . TRBV6-1 14
CAIGQEFNQPQHF TGTGCCATCGGGCAGGAATTCAATCAGCCCCAGCATTTT TRBJ1-5 . . TRBV2 13
CATHTDLSFRQYF TGTGCCACCCATACGGACCTCTCCTTTAGGCAGTACTTC TRBJ2-7 . . TRBV6-5 13
CASRRLAGPNEQFF TGTGCCAGCAGAAGACTAGCGGGGCCCAATGAGCAGTTCTTC TRBJ2-1 . TRBD2 TRBV5-4 14
CASSVGTSGGAKDEQFF TGTGCCAGCAGCGTAGGTACTAGCGGGGGGGCAAAGGATGAGCAGTTCTTC TRBJ2-1 . TRBD2 TRBV9 17
CASSPSGTPYATNEKLFF TGTGCCAGCAGCCCCTCCGGGACACCCTATGCAACTAATGAAAAACTGTTTTTT TRBJ1-4 once . TRBV3-1/TRBV3-2 18
CASSSTRQGYEQYF TGTGCCAGCAGCTCCACAAGACAGGGCTACGAGCAGTACTTC TRBJ2-7 . TRBD1 TRBV5-4 14
CASRMDRDNQPQHF TGCGCCAGCAGGATGGACAGGGATAATCAGCCCCAGCATTTT TRBJ1-5 . TRBD1 TRBV10-2 14
CASSINRAGTGELFF TGTGCCAGTAGTATAAACAGGGCGGGAACCGGGGAGCTGTTTTTT TRBJ2-2 . . TRBV19 15
CASSDRRDSYNEQFF TGTGCCAGCAGCGATCGCCGGGACAGTTACAATGAGCAGTTCTTC TRBJ2-1 once TRBD1 TRBV9 15
CASSLAPQGDTQYF TGTGCCAGCAGCTTAGCGCCCCAGGGGGATACGCAGTATTTT TRBJ2-3 . . TRBV7-8 14
CASTLQGLLNTEAFF TGTGCCAGCACCCTACAGGGGCTTTTGAACACTGAAGCTTTCTTT TRBJ1-1 once TRBD1 TRBV6-5 15
CASRPSGPSYEQYF TGTGCCAGCAGACCCTCCGGACCAAGCTACGAGCAGTACTTC TRBJ2-7 . . TRBV6-5 14
CSASEPGQRYNEQFF TGCAGCGCCTCAGAACCGGGACAGCGCTACAATGAGCAGTTCTTC TRBJ2-1 . TRBD1 TRBV29-1 15
CASSVGQGRRDTEAFF TGTGCCAGCAGCGTGGGACAGGGTAGGCGGGACACTGAAGCTTTCTTT TRBJ1-1 . TRBD1 TRBV9 16